These T cell receptor beta chains were read from a single sample in a study of CD8 T cells in Susac syndrome. TCRdb recomputed calls from the immunoSEQ multiplex PCR reads with MiXCR, one row per CDR3 protein. The table has about 180,000 distinct CDR3 sequences, under 95% seen once. The material sequenced was CD4+ T cells from PBMCs. The source is a human donor with Susac syndrome. CDR3s leave out the opening cysteine and the closing phenylalanine or tryptophan.

cdr3_aa: ASSFSGGALETQY
v_call: TRBV7-9
j_call: TRBJ2-5

cdr3_aa: ASSQGLQGARGTDTQY
v_call: TRBV4-3
j_call: TRBJ2-3

cdr3_aa: SVVGDQSYGYT
v_call: TRBV29-1
j_call: TRBJ1-2

cdr3_aa: ASRSRRNTIY
v_call: TRBV6-5
j_call: TRBJ1-3

cdr3_aa: ASRRSSDGYT
v_call: TRBV6-1
j_call: TRBJ1-2

cdr3_aa: ASSSTSARDTQY
v_call: TRBV11-2
j_call: TRBJ2-3

cdr3_aa: ASSVGRESTDTQY
v_call: TRBV9
j_call: TRBJ2-3

cdr3_aa: ASIFWAGGRVSNQPQH
v_call: TRBV5-4
j_call: TRBJ1-5

cdr3_aa: ASSEGNNQPQH
v_call: TRBV6-2/TRBV6-3
j_call: TRBJ1-5

cdr3_aa: ASSSGPALRETQY
v_call: TRBV7-2
j_call: TRBJ2-5

cdr3_aa: ASNNRGDTEAF
v_call: TRBV6-2/TRBV6-3
j_call: TRBJ1-1

cdr3_aa: ASSLGLAGKYNEQF
v_call: TRBV5-1
j_call: TRBJ2-1

cdr3_aa: SAGLTGTNQPQH
v_call: TRBV20-1
j_call: TRBJ1-5

cdr3_aa: ATSRDYGGYGYT
v_call: TRBV15
j_call: TRBJ1-2

cdr3_aa: SARIDADTQY
v_call: TRBV20-1
j_call: TRBJ2-3

cdr3_aa: ASTWDGSSYEQY
v_call: TRBV12-3/TRBV12-4
j_call: TRBJ2-7

cdr3_aa: ASTVMGALNSYEQY
v_call: TRBV12-3/TRBV12-4
j_call: TRBJ2-7

cdr3_aa: ASSFLAGPNSPLH
v_call: TRBV7-2
j_call: TRBJ1-6

cdr3_aa: ATSRDSAGGTDTQY
v_call: TRBV15
j_call: TRBJ2-3

cdr3_aa: SADRGSGGAVETQY
v_call: TRBV29-1
j_call: TRBJ2-5

cdr3_aa: ASSLWLKDNEQF
v_call: TRBV12-3/TRBV12-4
j_call: TRBJ2-1

cdr3_aa: AIPQRTGKVWASSIGYGYT
v_call: TRBV19
j_call: TRBJ1-2

cdr3_aa: ASSQDLFLRNTEAF
v_call: TRBV4-2
j_call: TRBJ1-1

cdr3_aa: SARRARSYNEQF
v_call: TRBV20-1
j_call: TRBJ2-1

cdr3_aa: ASSLGTVTYEQY
v_call: TRBV5-4
j_call: TRBJ2-7

cdr3_aa: ASSQGERGYT
v_call: TRBV3-1
j_call: TRBJ1-2

cdr3_aa: ASSLKDRFPGANVLT
v_call: TRBV5-5
j_call: TRBJ2-6

cdr3_aa: ASDRGSYEQY
v_call: TRBV5-6
j_call: TRBJ2-7

cdr3_aa: ASSETSGGPLNTGELF
v_call: TRBV6-1
j_call: TRBJ2-2

cdr3_aa: ATSNQAGSYNEQF
v_call: TRBV15
j_call: TRBJ2-1

cdr3_aa: SARGGGSNQPQH
v_call: TRBV20-1
j_call: TRBJ1-5

cdr3_aa: SVDRFNYGYT
v_call: TRBV29-1
j_call: TRBJ1-2

cdr3_aa: ATSGGKGNQPQH
v_call: TRBV15
j_call: TRBJ1-5

cdr3_aa: ASSWQGADYGYT
v_call: TRBV2
j_call: TRBJ1-2

cdr3_aa: ASSLQPQGEAF
v_call: TRBV7-2
j_call: TRBJ1-1

cdr3_aa: SARDRGPEAF
v_call: TRBV20-1
j_call: TRBJ1-1

cdr3_aa: SVEDLARFYNEQF
v_call: TRBV29-1
j_call: TRBJ2-1

cdr3_aa: ASRLGQGAATNEKLF
v_call: TRBV5-1
j_call: TRBJ1-4

cdr3_aa: ASSPLDGLIQY
v_call: TRBV6-6
j_call: TRBJ2-4

cdr3_aa: SATSSGTAYEQY
v_call: TRBV20-1
j_call: TRBJ2-7

cdr3_aa: ASSQDLSRGITRETQY
v_call: TRBV4-1
j_call: TRBJ2-5

cdr3_aa: ATGQENTEAF
v_call: TRBV30
j_call: TRBJ1-1

cdr3_aa: ASSPGREGQPQH
v_call: TRBV9
j_call: TRBJ1-5

cdr3_aa: ASSLEGILTEAF
v_call: TRBV7-2
j_call: TRBJ1-1

cdr3_aa: SVKTGEETQY
v_call: TRBV29-1
j_call: TRBJ2-5

cdr3_aa: ASSLGGQGEGEQF
v_call: TRBV5-1
j_call: TRBJ2-1

cdr3_aa: ASSAGDTRVYNEQF
v_call: TRBV9
j_call: TRBJ2-1

cdr3_aa: SVVEGPNTGELF
v_call: TRBV29-1
j_call: TRBJ2-2

cdr3_aa: ATSQRQGAVQETQY
v_call: TRBV15
j_call: TRBJ2-5

cdr3_aa: SVVGQGAVTQY
v_call: TRBV29-1
j_call: TRBJ2-5

cdr3_aa: ASGRDSPLH
v_call: TRBV7-9
j_call: TRBJ1-6

cdr3_aa: SVYTFEETQY
v_call: TRBV29-1
j_call: TRBJ2-5

cdr3_aa: ASSEETGRIYYEQY
v_call: TRBV2
j_call: TRBJ2-7

cdr3_aa: AWSVQGDYNSPLH
v_call: TRBV30
j_call: TRBJ1-6

cdr3_aa: ASSLSGMGRNYEQY
v_call: TRBV13
j_call: TRBJ2-7